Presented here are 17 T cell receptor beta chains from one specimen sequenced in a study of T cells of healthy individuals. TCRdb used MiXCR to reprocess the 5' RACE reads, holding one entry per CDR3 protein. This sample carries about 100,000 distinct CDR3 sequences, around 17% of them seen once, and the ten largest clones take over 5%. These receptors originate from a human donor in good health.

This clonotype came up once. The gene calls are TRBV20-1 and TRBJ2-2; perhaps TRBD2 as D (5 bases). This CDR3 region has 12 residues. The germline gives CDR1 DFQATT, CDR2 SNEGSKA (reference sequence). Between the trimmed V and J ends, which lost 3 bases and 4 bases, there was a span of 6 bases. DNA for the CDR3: TGCAGTGCTAGGGGAGTCACCGGGGAGCTGTTTTTT. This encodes CSARGVTGELFF.

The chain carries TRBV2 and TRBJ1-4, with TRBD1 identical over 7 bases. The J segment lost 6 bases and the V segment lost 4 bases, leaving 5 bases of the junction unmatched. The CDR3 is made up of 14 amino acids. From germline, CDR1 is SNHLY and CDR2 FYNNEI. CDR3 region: CASSGQGADEKLFF. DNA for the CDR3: TGTGCCAGCAGTGGACAGGGAGCGGATGAAAAACTGTTTTTT.

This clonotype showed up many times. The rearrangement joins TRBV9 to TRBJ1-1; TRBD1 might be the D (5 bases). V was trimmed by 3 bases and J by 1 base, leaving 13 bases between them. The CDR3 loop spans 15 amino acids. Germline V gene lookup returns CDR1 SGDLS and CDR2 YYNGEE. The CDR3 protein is CASSATPTGNTEAFF. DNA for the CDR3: TGTGCCAGCAGCGCTACCCCCACAGGGAACACTGAAGCTTTCTTT.

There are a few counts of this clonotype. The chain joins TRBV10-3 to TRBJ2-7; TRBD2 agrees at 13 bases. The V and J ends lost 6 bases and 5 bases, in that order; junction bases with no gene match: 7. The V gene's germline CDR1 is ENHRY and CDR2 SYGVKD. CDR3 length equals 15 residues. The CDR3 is CAISPGLAGENEQYF. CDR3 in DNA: TGTGCCATCAGCCCCGGACTAGCGGGAGAGAACGAGCAGTACTTC.

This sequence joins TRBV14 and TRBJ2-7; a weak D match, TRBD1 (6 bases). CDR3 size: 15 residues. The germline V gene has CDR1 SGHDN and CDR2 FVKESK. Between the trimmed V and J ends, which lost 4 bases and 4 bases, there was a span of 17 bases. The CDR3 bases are TGTGCCAGCAGCCCCTACCGCAGGGGCCTATACGAGCAGTACTTC. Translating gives CASSPYRRGLYEQYF.

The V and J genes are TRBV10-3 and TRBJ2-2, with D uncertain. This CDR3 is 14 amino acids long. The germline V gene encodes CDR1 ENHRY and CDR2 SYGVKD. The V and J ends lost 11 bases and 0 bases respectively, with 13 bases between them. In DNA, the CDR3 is TGTGCCGCTCGATCCTCCGCGAACACCGGGGAGCTGTTTTTT. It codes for CAARSSANTGELFF.

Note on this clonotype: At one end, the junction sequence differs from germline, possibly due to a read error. The CDR3 loop reads CASSLTGDNEQLF. The CDR3 DNA reads TGTGCCAGCAGCTTAACAGGGGACAATGAGCAGCTCTTC. The chain joins TRBV11-3 to TRBJ2-1; 7 bases align to TRBD1. CDR3 length equals 13 residues. Per the germline V gene, CDR1 is SGHNT and CDR2 is YENEEA.

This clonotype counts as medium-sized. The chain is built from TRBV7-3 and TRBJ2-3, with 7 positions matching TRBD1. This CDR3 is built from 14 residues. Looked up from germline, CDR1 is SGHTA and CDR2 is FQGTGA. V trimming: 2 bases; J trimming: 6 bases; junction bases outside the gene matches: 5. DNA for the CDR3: TGTGCCAGCAGCTTACACCTACAGGGGGATACGCAGTATTTT. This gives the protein CASSLHLQGDTQYF.

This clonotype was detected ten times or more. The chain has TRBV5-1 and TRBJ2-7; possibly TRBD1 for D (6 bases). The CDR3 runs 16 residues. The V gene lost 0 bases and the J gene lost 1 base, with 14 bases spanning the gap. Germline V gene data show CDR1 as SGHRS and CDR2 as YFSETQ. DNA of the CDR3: TGCGCCAGCAGCTTGGCCGACAGGTCTTTTTCCTACGAGCAGTACTTC. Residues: CASSLADRSFSYEQYF.

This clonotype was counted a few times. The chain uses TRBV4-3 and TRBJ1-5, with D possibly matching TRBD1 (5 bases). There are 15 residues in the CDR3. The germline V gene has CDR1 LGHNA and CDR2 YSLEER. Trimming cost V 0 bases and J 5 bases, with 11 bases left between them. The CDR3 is CASSQDFGGHQPQHF. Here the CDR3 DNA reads TGCGCCAGCAGCCAAGATTTCGGGGGACATCAGCCCCAGCATTTT.

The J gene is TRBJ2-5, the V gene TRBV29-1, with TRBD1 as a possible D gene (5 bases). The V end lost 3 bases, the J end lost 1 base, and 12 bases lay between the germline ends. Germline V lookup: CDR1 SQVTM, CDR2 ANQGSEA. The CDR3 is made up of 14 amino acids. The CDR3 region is CSVDGQGIQETQYF. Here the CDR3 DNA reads TGCAGCGTTGACGGGCAGGGCATCCAAGAGACCCAGTACTTC. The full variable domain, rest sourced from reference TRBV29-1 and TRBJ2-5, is SAVISQKPSRDICQRGTSLTIQCQVDSQVTMMFWYRQQPGQSLTLIATANQGSEATYESGFVIDKFPISRPNLTFSTLTVSNMSPEDSSIYLCSVDGQGIQETQYFGPGTRLLVL.

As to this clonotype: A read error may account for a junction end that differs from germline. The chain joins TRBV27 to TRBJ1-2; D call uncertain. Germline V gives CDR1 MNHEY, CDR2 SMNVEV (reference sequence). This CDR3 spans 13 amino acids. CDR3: CASSLSLGYGYNF. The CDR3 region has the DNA TGTGCCAGCAGTTTATCGTTGGGTTATGGCTACAACTTC.

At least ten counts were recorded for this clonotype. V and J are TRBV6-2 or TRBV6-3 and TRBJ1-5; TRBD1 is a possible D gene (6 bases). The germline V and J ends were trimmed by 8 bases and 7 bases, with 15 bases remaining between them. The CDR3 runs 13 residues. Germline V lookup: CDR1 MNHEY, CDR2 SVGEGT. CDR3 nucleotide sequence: TGTGCCAGCCGACCCAGGGGTATACAGCCCCAGCATTTT. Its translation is CASRPRGIQPQHF.

CDR3 coding DNA: TGTGCCAGCAGCATAAACACTGAAGCTTTCTTT. Protein: CASSINTEAFF. V is TRBV11-1 and J is TRBJ1-1; no reliable D call. Trimming removed 5 bases from V and 2 bases from J, with 3 bases in between. Germline CDR1 is SGHAT and CDR2 is FQDESV (reference sequence). The CDR3 totals 11 residues.

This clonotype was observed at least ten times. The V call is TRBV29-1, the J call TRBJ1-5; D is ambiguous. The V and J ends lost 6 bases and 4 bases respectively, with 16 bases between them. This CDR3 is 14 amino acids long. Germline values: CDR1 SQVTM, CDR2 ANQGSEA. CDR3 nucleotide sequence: TGCAGCGTGTCCCCTGGGGTGTCGAATCAGCCCCAGCATTTT. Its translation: CSVSPGVSNQPQHF.

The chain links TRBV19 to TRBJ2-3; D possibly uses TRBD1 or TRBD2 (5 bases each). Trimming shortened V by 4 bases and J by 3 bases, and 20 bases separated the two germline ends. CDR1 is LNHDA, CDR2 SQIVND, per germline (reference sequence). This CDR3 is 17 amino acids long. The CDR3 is CASSNRGWGLGTDTQYF. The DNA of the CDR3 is TGTGCCAGTAGTAATCGGGGCTGGGGCCTCGGGACAGATACGCAGTATTTT.

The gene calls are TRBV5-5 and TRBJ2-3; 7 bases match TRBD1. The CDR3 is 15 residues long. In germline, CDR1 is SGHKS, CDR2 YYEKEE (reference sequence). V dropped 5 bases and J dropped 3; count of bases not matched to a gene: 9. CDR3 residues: CASRPKGARTDTQYF. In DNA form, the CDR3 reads TGTGCCAGCAGACCTAAGGGGGCGCGGACAGATACGCAGTATTTT.